A single sample gave rise to the 13 T cell receptor beta chains below, sequenced in a study of blood T cell repertoires in COVID-19. Libraries were prepared by immunoSEQ multiplex PCR; TCRdb keeps only in-frame clonotypes and omits some of them. Altogether fewer than 300,000 clones are present, about 93% being singletons, with the ten largest covering 1.1%. Sequences were obtained from PBMCs or T cells enriched from blood (not recorded which). The receptors shown here come from a woman aged 25-40 years who had recovered from COVID-19.

The chain links TRBV28 to TRBJ2-7, with a possible D match to TRBD1 (5 bases). V gave up 7 bases and J gave up 3 bases, with 19 bases separating them. Germline V lookup: CDR1 MDHEN, CDR2 SYDVKM. This CDR3 spans 15 amino acids. DNA for the CDR3: TGTGCCAGCATTGCAGACAGTTCCCACCTCTACGAGCAGTACTTC. Encoded protein: CASIADSSHLYEQYF.

There are a few counts of this clone. The rearrangement uses TRBV28 and TRBJ1-2, with 7 bases fitting TRBD1. Trimming cost V 2 bases and J 7 bases; bases outside gene matches: 7. Germline CDR1 reads MDHEN; CDR2 reads SYDVKM. This CDR3 region has 14 residues. The CDR3 protein is CASSLIGQVVGYTF. Written as DNA, the CDR3 is TGTGCCAGCAGTTTAATCGGACAGGTGGTTGGCTACACCTTC.

The chain recombines TRBV28 with TRBJ1-5; TRBD1 agrees at 8 bases. The CDR3 is 15 amino acids. J lost 2 bases, V lost 6 bases, and 6 bases had no gene match. Germline V gene sequence: CDR1 MDHEN, CDR2 SYDVKM. The CDR3 region is CASRTGGLGNQPQHF. CDR3 sequence (DNA): TGTGCCAGCAGAACAGGGGGATTGGGCAATCAGCCCCAGCATTTT.

The J gene is TRBJ1-5, the V gene TRBV19; D might be TRBD1 (5 bases). The CDR3 spans 14 residues. Trimming shortened V by 3 bases and J by 4 bases, and 10 bases separated the two germline ends. Germline lookup yields CDR1 LNHDA and CDR2 SQIVND (reference sequence). CDR3 nucleotides: TGTGCCAGTAGTATCACAGGAAGGAATCAGCCCCAGCATTTT. Its translation is CASSITGRNQPQHF.

The chain recombines TRBV4-3 with TRBJ2-7; 10 nucleotides line up with TRBD1. J was trimmed by 3 bases and V by 3 bases; bases with no gene match: 2. Germline V CDR1 and CDR2: LGHNA, YSLEER. The CDR3 is made up of 14 amino acids. The DNA for the CDR3 is TGCGCCAGCAGCCACAGGACAGGGGGCTACGAGCAGTACTTC. Translated: CASSHRTGGYEQYF.

V is TRBV24-1 and J is TRBJ2-1, with D maybe TRBD1 (5 bases). CDR3 length equals 14 residues. Germline V CDR1 and CDR2: KGHDR, SFDVKD. V was trimmed by 1 base and J by 9 bases, leaving 12 bases between them. The CDR3 loop reads CATSDLLVGAEQFF. DNA for the CDR3: TGTGCCACCAGTGATTTACTCGTTGGGGCTGAGCAGTTCTTC.

The chain carries TRBV19 and TRBJ2-3; D is unresolved. V was clipped by 1 base and J by 4 bases, with 6 bases between them. This CDR3 is built from 13 residues. Germline lookup yields CDR1 LNHDA and CDR2 SQIVND (reference sequence). Here the CDR3 reads CASSIGLSDTQYF. The CDR3 bases are TGTGCCAGTAGTATAGGACTTTCAGATACGCAGTATTTT.

The chain's CDR3 is CSTTGGAGTYEQYF. Here the CDR3 DNA reads TGCAGCACTACAGGGGGCGCTGGAACCTACGAGCAGTACTTC. The V and J genes are TRBV29-1 and TRBJ2-7, with TRBD1 identical over 9 bases. The CDR3 is made up of 14 amino acids. Germline V gene data show CDR1 as SQVTM and CDR2 as ANQGSEA. Trimming removed 8 bases from V and 2 bases from J; junction bases left unmatched: 10.

As for this clone: The same CDR3 also results from other DNA sequences found in this sample. This rearrangement joins TRBV18 to TRBJ2-7, with TRBD1 matching over 7 bases. In germline, CDR1 is KGHSH, CDR2 LQKENI. Trimming took 0 bases from V and 0 from J; bases not matched to a gene: 2. This CDR3 region has 15 residues. The CDR3: CASSPPGQSSYEQYF. CDR3 coding DNA: TGTGCCAGCTCACCACCGGGACAGAGCTCCTACGAGCAGTACTTC. Filled out from reference TRBV18 and TRBJ2-7, the complete variable domain reads NAGVMQNPRHLVRRRGQEARLRCSPMKGHSHVYWYRQLPEEGLKFMVYLQKENIIDESGMPKERFSAEFPKEGPSILRIQQVVRGDSAAYFCASSPPGQSSYEQYFGPGTRLTVT.

This clone was recorded a few times. The chain links TRBV24-1 to TRBJ1-1; TRBD1 aligns across 8 bases. The CDR3 is 13 residues long. Trimming took 3 bases from V and 7 from J; bases not matched to a gene: 3. The germline CDR1 and CDR2 sequences are KGHDR and SFDVKD. DNA of the CDR3: TGTGCCACCAGTGATCCAGGGGGCGTTGAAGCTTTCTTT. Amino acid sequence: CATSDPGGVEAFF.

The gene calls are TRBV7-2 and TRBJ2-7, with TRBD2 identical over 8 bases. After removal of 4 bases from V and 0 bases from J, the junction contained 8 bases not matched to a gene. The CDR3 runs to 16 residues. The germline V gene has CDR1 SGHTA and CDR2 FQGNSA. CDR3 sequence reads: CASSSNSGIYSYEQYF. The CDR3, as DNA: TGTGCCAGCAGCTCCAATAGCGGGATATACTCCTACGAGCAGTACTTC.

The chain links TRBV2 to TRBJ2-7; possible D gene TRBD1, 7 bases. Germline V gives CDR1 SNHLY, CDR2 FYNNEI. The CDR3 consists of 15 residues. V lost 6 bases and J 3 bases, leaving 18 bases between the germline ends. For the CDR3, the DNA is TGTGCCAGCAGGGGCGGGACAGTAGGAATCTACGAGCAGTACTTC. Residues: CASRGGTVGIYEQYF.

This chain connects TRBV30 to TRBJ2-7, with 8 bases aligning to TRBD1. Germline V gene sequence: CDR1 GTSNPN, CDR2 SVGIG (reference sequence). This CDR3 is built from 14 residues. V lost 3 bases to trimming and J lost 3 bases; unmatched junction nucleotides: 7. CDR3 amino acids: CAWSRRTGIYEQYF. As DNA, the CDR3 is TGTGCCTGGAGCCGCCGGACAGGGATCTACGAGCAGTACTTC.